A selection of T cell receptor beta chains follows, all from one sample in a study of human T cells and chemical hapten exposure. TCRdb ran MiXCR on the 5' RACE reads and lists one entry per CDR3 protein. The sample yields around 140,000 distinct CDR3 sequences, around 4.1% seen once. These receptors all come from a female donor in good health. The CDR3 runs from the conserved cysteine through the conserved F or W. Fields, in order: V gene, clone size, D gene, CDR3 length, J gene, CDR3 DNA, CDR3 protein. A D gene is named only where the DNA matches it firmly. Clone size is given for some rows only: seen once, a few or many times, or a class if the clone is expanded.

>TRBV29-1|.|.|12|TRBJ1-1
TGCAGCGTTGAATGGTCGGGCACTGAAGCTTTCTTT
CSVEWSGTEAFF
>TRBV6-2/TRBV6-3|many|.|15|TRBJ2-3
TGTGCCAGCAGTTCACGACACCTAGAGCAAGATACGCAGTATTTT
CASSSRHLEQDTQYF
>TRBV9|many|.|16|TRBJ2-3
TGTGCCAGCAGCGTAGAAGTCAGGACTAGCACAGATACGCAGTATTTT
CASSVEVRTSTDTQYF
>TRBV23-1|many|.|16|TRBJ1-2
TGCGCCAGCAGTCAATCGCTCGCGGGCGAGAACTATGGCTACACCTTC
CASSQSLAGENYGYTF
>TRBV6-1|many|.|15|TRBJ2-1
TGTGCCAGCAGTGAAGAGCGTAGGCTCTACAATGAGCAGTTCTTC
CASSEERRLYNEQFF
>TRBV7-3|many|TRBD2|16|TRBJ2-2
TGTGCCAGCAGCTTAACAAGGACTAGTTCAAACGGGGAGCTGTTTTTT
CASSLTRTSSNGELFF
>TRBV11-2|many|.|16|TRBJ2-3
TGTGCCAGCAGCTCGGCTGGGGGGACTAGCACAGATACGCAGTATTTT
CASSSAGGTSTDTQYF
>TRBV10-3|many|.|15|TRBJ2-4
TGTGCCACCTCGACAGGTCCTAGAGCCAAAAACATTCAGTACTTC
CATSTGPRAKNIQYF
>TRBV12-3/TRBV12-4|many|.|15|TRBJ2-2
TGTGCCAGCAGTTTACCTCGGGCGAACACCGGGGAGCTGTTTTTT
CASSLPRANTGELFF
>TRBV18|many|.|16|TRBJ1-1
TGTGCCAGCTATACCGGTGACAGGATAGGGTTCACTGAAGCTTTCTTT
CASYTGDRIGFTEAFF
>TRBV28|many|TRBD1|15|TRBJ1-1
TGTGCCAGCAGTCCCTACCGGGACAGGGGTACTGAAGCTTTCTTT
CASSPYRDRGTEAFF
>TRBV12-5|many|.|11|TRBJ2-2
TGTGCTAGTGGATTAGGCCGGGAGCTGTTTTTT
CASGLGRELFF
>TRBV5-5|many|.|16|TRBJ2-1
TGTGCCAGCAGGTCCCGGGTACAGGTCTCCTACAATGAGCAGTTCTTC
CASRSRVQVSYNEQFF
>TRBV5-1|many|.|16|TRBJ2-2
TGCGCCAGCAGCTTCTTGGGACTCCTCCAACCCGGGGAGCTGTTTTTT
CASSFLGLLQPGELFF
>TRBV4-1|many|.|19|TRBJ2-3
TGCGCCAGCAGCCAAGATGTGGTATCGTCACTCCCTTTGAAAGATACGCAGTATTTT
CASSQDVVSSLPLKDTQYF
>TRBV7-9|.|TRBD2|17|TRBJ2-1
TGTGCCAGCAGACTTGGGGCTAGCGGGGGGGAAAACAATGAGCAGTTCTTC
CASRLGASGGENNEQFF
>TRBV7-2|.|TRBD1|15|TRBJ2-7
TGTGCCAGCAGCTTAGGAGGGACAGGGACCTACGAGCAGTACTTC
CASSLGGTGTYEQYF
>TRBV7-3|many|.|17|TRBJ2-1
TGTGCCAGCAGCTTATGGTTTAGTGGGGGCTCCTACAATGAGCAGTTCTTC
CASSLWFSGGSYNEQFF
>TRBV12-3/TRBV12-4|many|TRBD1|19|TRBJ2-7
TGTGCCAGCAGTTCCGCGGACAGGTACGGGGTAGGGGCCTCCTACGAGCAGTACTTC
CASSSADRYGVGASYEQYF
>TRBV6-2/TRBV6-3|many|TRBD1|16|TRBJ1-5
TGTGCCAGCAAGGCCCAGGGGGCAAATGGCAATCAGCCCCAGCATTTT
CASKAQGANGNQPQHF
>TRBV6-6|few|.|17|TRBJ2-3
TGTGCCAGCAGTTACAATGGGAGACAGGAGATTACAGATACGCAGTATTTT
CASSYNGRQEITDTQYF
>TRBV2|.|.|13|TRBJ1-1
TGTGCCAGCCAAGGACAGACCAACACTGAAGCTTTCTTT
CASQGQTNTEAFF
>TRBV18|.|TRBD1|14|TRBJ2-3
TGTTCCAGCTCACCAGGGACAGGGGGAGATACGCAGTATTTT
CSSSPGTGGDTQYF
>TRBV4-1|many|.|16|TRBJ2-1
TGCGCCAGCAGCCGGGGGCTCGCGAGCTCCTACAATGAGCAGTTCTTC
CASSRGLASSYNEQFF
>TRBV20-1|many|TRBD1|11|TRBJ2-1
TGCAGTGCTTCAACAGGGGGAGGGCAGTTCTTC
CSASTGGGQFF
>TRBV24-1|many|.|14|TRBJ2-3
TGTGCCACCAGTGTATCCGGCGCCACAGATACGCAGTATTTT
CATSVSGATDTQYF
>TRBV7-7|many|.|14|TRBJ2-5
TGTGCTAGCAGCTTTCCGCAGGGGAGGGAGACCCAGTACTTC
CASSFPQGRETQYF
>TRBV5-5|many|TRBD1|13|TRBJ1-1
TGTGCCAGCAGATCGGACAGGGGCTCGGCAGCTTTCTTT
CASRSDRGSAAFF
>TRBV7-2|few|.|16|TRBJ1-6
TGTGCCAGCAGCTCCCAAGCTCTCCGGCCAAATTCACCCCTCCACTTT
CASSSQALRPNSPLHF
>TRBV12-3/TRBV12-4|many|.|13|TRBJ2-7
TGTGCCAGCCACGAGCAGGGCGGGAACGAGCAGTACTTC
CASHEQGGNEQYF
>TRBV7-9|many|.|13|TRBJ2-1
TGTGCCAGCAGCTTGGGATTAGTAGAGGAGCAGTTCTTC
CASSLGLVEEQFF
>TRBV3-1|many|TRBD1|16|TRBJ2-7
TGTGCCAGCAGCCCCAACCGGACAGGGGGATGGTACGAGCAGTACTTC
CASSPNRTGGWYEQYF
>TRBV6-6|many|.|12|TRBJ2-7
TGTGCCAGCGGACAGCTCTCCTACGAGCAGTACTTC
CASGQLSYEQYF
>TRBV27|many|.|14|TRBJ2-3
TGTGCCAGCGGGGATTGGACAGACACAGATACGCAGTATTTT
CASGDWTDTDTQYF
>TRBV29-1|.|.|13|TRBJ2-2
TGCAGCGTTGGCGTCGGTCTAGTCGGGGAGCTGTTTTTT
CSVGVGLVGELFF
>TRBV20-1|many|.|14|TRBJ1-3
TGCAGTCTACCTAGTCGGGGGCTTGGAAACACCATATATTTT
CSLPSRGLGNTIYF
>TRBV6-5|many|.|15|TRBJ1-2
TGTGCCAGCAGGCCTCCCTCTTGGGGGAACTATGGCTACACCTTC
CASRPPSWGNYGYTF
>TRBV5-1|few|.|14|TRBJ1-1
TGCGCCAGCAGCTCCCGGGACGGAGGTACTGAAGCTTTCTTT
CASSSRDGGTEAFF
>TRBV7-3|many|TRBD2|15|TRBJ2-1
TGTGCCAGCAGCGTAGCGGGGGGCACCTACAATGAGCAGTTCTTC
CASSVAGGTYNEQFF
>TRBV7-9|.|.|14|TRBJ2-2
TGTGCCAGCAGCTTAGCGCGCGGTACCGGGGAGCTGTTTTTT
CASSLARGTGELFF
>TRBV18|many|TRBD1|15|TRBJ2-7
TGTGCCAGCTCACCTCGGACAGGGAGCTCCTACGAGCAGTACTTC
CASSPRTGSSYEQYF
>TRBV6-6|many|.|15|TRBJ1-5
TGTGCCAGTCAAACGGGCAGAGTCCTCAATCAGCCCCAGCATTTT
CASQTGRVLNQPQHF
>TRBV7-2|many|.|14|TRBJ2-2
TGTGCCAGCAGCTTAGTAGTCGGCACCGGGGAGCTGTTTTTT
CASSLVVGTGELFF
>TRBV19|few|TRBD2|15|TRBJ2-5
TGTGCCAGTAGTATAAAGGGACTAGAGGCGGAGACCCAGTACTTC
CASSIKGLEAETQYF
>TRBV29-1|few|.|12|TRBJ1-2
TGCAGCGGAATCTATGCGGACTATGGCTACACCTTC
CSGIYADYGYTF
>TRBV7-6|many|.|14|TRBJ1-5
TGTGCCAGCAGCTTCGGGGGCGCGGATCAGCCCCAGCATTTT
CASSFGGADQPQHF
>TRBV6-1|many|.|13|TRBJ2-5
TGTGCCAGCAGTGAAGCGGTGCAAGAGACCCAGTACTTC
CASSEAVQETQYF
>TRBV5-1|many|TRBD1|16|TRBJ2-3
TGCGCCAGCAGCCAAATTAGACAGGGAACGCCGGATACGCAGTATTTT
CASSQIRQGTPDTQYF